Each of the 11 T cell receptor beta chains below was sequenced from the same sample in a study of T cells in Graves' hyperthyroidism and ophthalmopathy. Amplified regions were TCR beta CDR3 sequences from RNA transcripts. When the TCR CDR3 underwent first-round RT-PCR, the HTBI primer set was used. TCRdb passed the multiplex PCR reads through MiXCR, listing each CDR3 protein once. The data hold some 650,000 distinct CDR3 sequences, with 15% to 20% observed a single time. Sequenced input: blood. Every receptor here comes from a middle-aged woman with Graves' ophthalmopathy.

V is TRBV19 and J is TRBJ2-1, with 11 positions matching TRBD2. The length of the CDR3 is 15 residues. Germline CDR1 reads LNHDA; CDR2 reads SQIVND (reference sequence). With V trimmed by 4 bases and J by 10 bases, 9 bases remained unmatched. Written as DNA, the CDR3 is TGTGCCAGTAGTAGGGGTAGCGGGAGGGCCGGAGAGCAGTTCTTC. Its protein product is CASSRGSGRAGEQFF.

This clonotype was counted ten times or more. The chain combines TRBV2 with TRBJ2-1; possible D gene TRBD2, 6 bases. Trimming removed 7 bases at V and 7 bases at J, with 20 bases between. This CDR3 is 15 amino acids long. Germline loops: CDR1 SNHLY, CDR2 FYNNEI. CDR3 nucleotides: TGTGCCAGCACTACCAGGAGTGGAGGGTATAATGAGCAGTTCTTC. Protein sequence: CASTTRSGGYNEQFF.

As DNA, the CDR3 is TGTGCCAGCAGCTACACGGGTCAGCCAAACTCCTACGAGCAGTACTTC. This sequence encodes CASSYTGQPNSYEQYF. The rearrangement links TRBV7-9 to TRBJ2-7; D unclear. In germline, CDR1 is SEHNR, CDR2 FQNEAQ (reference sequence). V lost 4 bases and J 0 bases, leaving 16 bases between the germline ends. This CDR3 has 16 residues.

The CDR3: CASSSLRLADQGGDQFF. CDR3 bases: TGTGCCAGCAGTTCTCTTCGACTAGCTGACCAGGGCGGGGACCAGTTCTTC. The chain recombines TRBV6-5 with TRBJ2-1; 7 nucleotides line up with TRBD2. Germline V lookup: CDR1 MNHEY, CDR2 SVGAGI. Germline trimming cut 4 bases from V and 13 bases from J; bases unmatched to any gene: 22. The CDR3 extends over 17 amino acids.

V and J are TRBV5-6 and TRBJ2-2; D call uncertain. Germline assignment: CDR1 SGHDT and CDR2 YYEEEE. The CDR3 has 15 amino acids. Trimming stripped 0 bases from V and 1 base from J, with 7 bases between. In DNA form, the CDR3 reads TGTGCCAGCAGCTTGGTTTCCGAGAACACCGGGGAGCTGTTTTTT. It encodes CASSLVSENTGELFF.

This clonotype showed up many times. V usage is TRBV20-1 and J usage is TRBJ2-3; D is undetermined. The CDR3 covers 16 residues. The germline V gene encodes CDR1 DFQATT and CDR2 SNEGSKA (reference sequence). V was cut by 1 base and J by 2 bases, with 16 bases left in between. CDR3 residues: CSARVAGLIHTDTQYF. CDR3 nucleotides: TGCAGTGCTAGAGTCGCAGGCCTCATCCACACAGATACGCAGTATTTT.

This clonotype was seen only a few times. The V call is TRBV6-1, the J call TRBJ2-5; 10 bases line up with TRBD2. The V gene end was trimmed by 5 bases and the J gene end by 1 base; junction bases not matched to a gene: 10. Germline V gene lookup returns CDR1 MNHNS and CDR2 SASEGT. The CDR3 is made up of 17 amino acids. In DNA form, the CDR3 reads TGTGCCAGCAGTACCGCTCGGACTAGCGGCCCCCAAGAGACCCAGTACTTC. It yields the protein CASSTARTSGPQETQYF.

This clonotype has at least ten counts. The rearrangement uses TRBV18 and TRBJ2-1; possible D gene TRBD1, 6 bases. V was pared by 3 bases and J by 5 bases, with 14 bases between. This CDR3 region has 15 residues. Germline-derived CDR1 and CDR2 are KGHSH and LQKENI. The CDR3 DNA sequence: TGTGCCAGCTCACCGCAAGGGACACTTAACAATGAGCAGTTCTTC. Its translation is CASSPQGTLNNEQFF.

This clonotype was picked up a small number of times. The J gene is TRBJ1-1, the V gene TRBV30, with D uncertain. V shed 0 bases and J shed 0 bases, with 5 bases lying between them. Germline CDR1 reads GTSNPN; CDR2 reads SVGIG (reference sequence). This CDR3 has 13 amino acids. For the CDR3, the DNA is TGTGCCTGGAGTGTGCATATGAACACTGAAGCTTTCTTT. Protein: CAWSVHMNTEAFF.

This clonotype was counted many times. This rearrangement joins TRBV7-2 to TRBJ2-5, with D perhaps TRBD1 or TRBD2 (5 bases each). V was trimmed by 3 bases and J by 4 bases, leaving 18 bases between them. Germline V lookup: CDR1 SGHTA, CDR2 FQGNSA. The CDR3 loop spans 16 amino acids. The CDR3 reads CASSFLGTDTPETQYF. CDR3 nucleotides: TGTGCCAGCAGCTTCCTGGGGACGGACACCCCAGAGACCCAGTACTTC.

This clonotype has ten or more counts. The chain recombines TRBV6-4 with TRBJ1-6, with 9 bases lining up with TRBD1. Trimming took 8 bases from V and 6 from J; bases not matched to a gene: 2. Germline values: CDR1 MRHNA, CDR2 SNTAGT. The CDR3 totals 13 residues. CDR3 sequence: CASPGQGNSPLHF. CDR3 sequence (DNA): TGTGCCAGCCCGGGACAGGGTAATTCACCCCTCCACTTT.